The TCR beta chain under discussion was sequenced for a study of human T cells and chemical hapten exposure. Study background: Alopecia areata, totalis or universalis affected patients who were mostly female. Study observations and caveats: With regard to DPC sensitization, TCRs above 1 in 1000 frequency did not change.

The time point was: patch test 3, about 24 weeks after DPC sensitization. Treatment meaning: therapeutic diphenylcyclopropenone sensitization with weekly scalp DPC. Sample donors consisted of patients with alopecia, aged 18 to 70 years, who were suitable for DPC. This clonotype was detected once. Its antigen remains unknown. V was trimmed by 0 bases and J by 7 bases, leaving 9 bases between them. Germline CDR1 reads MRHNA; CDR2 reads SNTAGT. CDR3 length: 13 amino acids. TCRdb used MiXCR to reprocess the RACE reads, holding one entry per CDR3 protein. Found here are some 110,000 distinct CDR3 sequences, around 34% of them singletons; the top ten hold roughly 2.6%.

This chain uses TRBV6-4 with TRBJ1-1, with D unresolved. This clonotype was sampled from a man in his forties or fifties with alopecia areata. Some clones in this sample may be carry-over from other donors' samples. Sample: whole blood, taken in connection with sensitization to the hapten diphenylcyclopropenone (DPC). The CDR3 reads CASSDSTGSEAFF. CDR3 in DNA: TGTGCCAGCAGTGACTCGACCGGCAGTGAAGCTTTCTTT.